This T cell receptor beta chain stems from a study of glioma-infiltrating T cells after dendritic cell vaccination. Study context: The vaccine used monocyte-derived dendritic cells pulsed overnight with autologous tumor lysate.

Amplification used 60 V beta primers and 13 J beta primers. Clones were read by immunoSEQ multiplex PCR, and TCRdb kept only the in-frame ones, dropping some. Here the sample spans roughly 98,000 clones, 80% to 90% being singletons. Germline assignment: CDR1 MDHEN and CDR2 SYDVKM. This CDR3 region has 11 residues. V lost 10 bases and J 3 bases, leaving 9 bases between the germline ends. The chain combines TRBV28 with TRBJ1-2; D gene ambiguous. The TCR sequence derives from a human donor with glioblastoma. Here the sequenced sample was blood, taken before dendritic cell vaccination. In DNA, the CDR3 is TGTGCCACCCGGAGGGACTATGGCTACACCTTC. Its protein product is CATRRDYGYTF.